This T cell receptor beta chain was recorded in a study of blood T cell repertoires in COVID-19. In the authors' workflow: Reference gene primer amplification gave nucleated cell count estimates. The table came from immunoSEQ multiplex PCR; TCRdb's copy has only in-frame clones and leaves some out. V, J and clone size reflect that table, while D and trimming were determined from the DNA. The table lists tens of thousands of clones, roughly 90% of them singletons. J gave up 6 bases and V 1 base, and 11 bases lay outside the gene matches. This CDR3 spans 18 amino acids. Germline lookup yields CDR1 SGHTA and CDR2 FQGTGA.

V gene TRBV7-3 combines with J gene TRBJ2-2; 10 nucleotides line up with TRBD1. This clonotype was obtained from a man aged 45 to 65 with COVID-19, enrolled during active disease. Sequencing was performed on peripheral blood. The CDR3 reads CASSLIDSGTGVAGELFF. The CDR3 DNA is TGTGCCAGCAGCTTAATTGATTCGGGGACAGGGGTTGCCGGGGAGCTGTTTTTT.